This TCR beta chain came from a study of technical replicates of blood from several donors (dated by TCRdb to 2017 to 2019). Receptors were amplified or captured by the immunoSEQ multiplex PCR assay. TCRdb's version of the immuneACCESS table is confined to in-frame rearrangements and falls short of the full clone set. An unresolved V gene accounts for under half of the shortfall where checked; the remainder is of unknown origin. Within this sample are 13,000 to 15,000 clones, with approximately 86% of them counted one time only. 11% of the sample is in the top ten clones. V and J are trimmed by 0 bases and 5 bases, and the gene matches miss 14 bases of the junction. The germline V gene gives CDR1 as SGHRS and CDR2 as YFSETQ. From the cysteine through the phenylalanine, the CDR3 covers 18 amino acids. Only the CDR3 DNA stays, 54 bases, in frame from base 1. For this clone: Its cognate antigen has yet to be identified. One base away there is no much larger clone; base qualities are not given.

The rearranged segments are TRBV5-1 and TRBJ2-1, with 7 junctional bases fitting TRBD2. The sample comprised PBMCs. The source of this sequence is a human donor in good health. The DNA sequence reads TGCGCCAGCAGCTTGGATGGGGGGGGGTGCCCTGGTAACAATGAGCAGTTCTTC. This encodes CASSLDGGGCPGNNEQFF.